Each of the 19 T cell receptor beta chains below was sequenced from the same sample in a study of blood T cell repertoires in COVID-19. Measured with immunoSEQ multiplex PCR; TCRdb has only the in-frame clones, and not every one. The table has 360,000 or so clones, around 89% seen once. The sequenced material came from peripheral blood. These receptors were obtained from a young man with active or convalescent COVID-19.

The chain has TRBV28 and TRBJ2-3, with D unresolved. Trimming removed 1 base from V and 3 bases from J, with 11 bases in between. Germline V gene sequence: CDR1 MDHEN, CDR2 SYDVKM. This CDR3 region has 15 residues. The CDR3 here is CASSLSVGSTDTQYF. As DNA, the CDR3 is TGTGCCAGCAGTTTATCTGTGGGCAGTACAGATACGCAGTATTTT.

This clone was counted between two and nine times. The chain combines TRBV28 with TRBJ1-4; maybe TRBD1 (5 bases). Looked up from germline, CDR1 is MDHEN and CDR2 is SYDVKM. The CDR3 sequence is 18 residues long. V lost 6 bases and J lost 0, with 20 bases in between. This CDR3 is CASSSEGAGRATNEKLFF. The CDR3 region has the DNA TGTGCCAGCAGCTCTGAAGGGGCAGGGCGCGCAACTAATGAAAAACTGTTTTTT.

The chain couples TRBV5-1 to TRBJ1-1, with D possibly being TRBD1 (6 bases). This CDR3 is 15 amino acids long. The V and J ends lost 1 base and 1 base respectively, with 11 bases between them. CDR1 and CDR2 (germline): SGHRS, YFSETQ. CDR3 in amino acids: CASSLFGTKNTEAFF. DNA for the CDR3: TGCGCCAGCAGCTTGTTCGGGACAAAGAACACTGAAGCTTTCTTT.

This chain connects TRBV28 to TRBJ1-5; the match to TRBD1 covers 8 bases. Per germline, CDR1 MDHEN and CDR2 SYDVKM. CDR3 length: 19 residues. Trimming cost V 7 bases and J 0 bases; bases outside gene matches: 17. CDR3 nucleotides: TGTGCCAGCAACTCCCTTGAACCTGACAGGGGTTATAGCAATCAGCCCCAGCATTTT. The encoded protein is CASNSLEPDRGYSNQPQHF.

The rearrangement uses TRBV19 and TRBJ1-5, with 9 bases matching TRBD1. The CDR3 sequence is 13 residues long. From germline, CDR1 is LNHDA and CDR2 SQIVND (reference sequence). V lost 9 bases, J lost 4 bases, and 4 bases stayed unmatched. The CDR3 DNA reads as TGTGCCAGCTCCGGGACAGGGAATCAGCCCCAGCATTTT. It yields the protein CASSGTGNQPQHF. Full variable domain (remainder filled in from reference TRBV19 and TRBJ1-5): DGGITQSPKYLFRKEGQNVTLSCEQNLNHDAMYWYRQDPGQGLRLIYYSQIVNDFQKGDIAEGYSVSREKKESFPLTVTSAQKNPTAFYLCASSGTGNQPQHFGDGTRLSIL.

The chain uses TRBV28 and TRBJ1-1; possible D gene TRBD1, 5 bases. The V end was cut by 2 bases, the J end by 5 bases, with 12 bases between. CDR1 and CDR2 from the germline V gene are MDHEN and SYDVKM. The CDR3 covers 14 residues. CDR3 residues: CASSLQGLPTEAFF. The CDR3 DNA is TGTGCCAGCAGTTTACAGGGTCTACCAACTGAAGCTTTCTTT. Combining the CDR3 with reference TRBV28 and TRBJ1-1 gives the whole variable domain DVKVTQSSRYLVKRTGEKVFLECVQDMDHENMFWYRQDPGLGLRLIYFSYDVKMKEKGDIPEGYSVSREKKERFSLILESASTNQTSMYLCASSLQGLPTEAFFGQGTRLTVV.

CDR3 loop: CASSAGQGGGVATNEKLFF. The CDR3, as DNA: TGTGCCAGCAGCGCCGGACAGGGGGGAGGAGTTGCAACTAATGAAAAACTGTTTTTT. This chain uses TRBV9 with TRBJ1-4, with 10 bases fitting TRBD1. Germline CDR1 SGDLS, CDR2 YYNGEE. This CDR3 is built from 19 residues. V shed 3 bases and J 0 bases; nucleotides not matched to a gene: 11.

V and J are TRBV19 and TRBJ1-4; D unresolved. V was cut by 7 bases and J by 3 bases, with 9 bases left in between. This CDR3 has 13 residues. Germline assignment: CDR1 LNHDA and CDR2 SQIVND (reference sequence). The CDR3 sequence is CASTPGANEKLFF. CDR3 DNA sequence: TGTGCCAGTACCCCGGGAGCTAATGAAAAACTGTTTTTT.

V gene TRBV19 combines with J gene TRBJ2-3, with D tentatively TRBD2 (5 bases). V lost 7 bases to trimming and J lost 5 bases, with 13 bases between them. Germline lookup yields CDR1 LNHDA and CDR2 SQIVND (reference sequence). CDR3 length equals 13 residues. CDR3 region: CASTRVRGDTQYF. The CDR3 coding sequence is TGTGCCAGTACGAGGGTACGCGGAGATACGCAGTATTTT.

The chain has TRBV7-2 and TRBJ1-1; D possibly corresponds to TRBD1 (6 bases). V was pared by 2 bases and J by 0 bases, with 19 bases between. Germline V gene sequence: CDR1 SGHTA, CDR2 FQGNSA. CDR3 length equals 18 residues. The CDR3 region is CASSLNRFVGGVNTEAFF. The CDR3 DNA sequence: TGTGCCAGCAGCTTAAATCGGTTTGTAGGGGGGGTGAACACTGAAGCTTTCTTT.

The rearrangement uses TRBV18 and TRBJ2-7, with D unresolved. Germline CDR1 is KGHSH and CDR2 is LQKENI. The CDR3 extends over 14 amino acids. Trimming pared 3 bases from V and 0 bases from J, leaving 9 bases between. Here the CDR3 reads CASSPEPRSYEQYF. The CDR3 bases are TGTGCCAGCTCACCTGAGCCCCGCTCCTACGAGCAGTACTTC. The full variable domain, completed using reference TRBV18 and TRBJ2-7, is NAGVMQNPRHLVRRRGQEARLRCSPMKGHSHVYWYRQLPEEGLKFMVYLQKENIIDESGMPKERFSAEFPKEGPSILRIQQVVRGDSAAYFCASSPEPRSYEQYFGPGTRLTVT.

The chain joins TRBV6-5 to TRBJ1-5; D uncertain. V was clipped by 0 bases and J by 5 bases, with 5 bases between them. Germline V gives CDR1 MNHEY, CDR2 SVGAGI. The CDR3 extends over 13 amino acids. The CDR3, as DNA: TGTGCCAGCAGTTACTCCACAGATCAGCCCCAGCATTTT. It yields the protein CASSYSTDQPQHF.

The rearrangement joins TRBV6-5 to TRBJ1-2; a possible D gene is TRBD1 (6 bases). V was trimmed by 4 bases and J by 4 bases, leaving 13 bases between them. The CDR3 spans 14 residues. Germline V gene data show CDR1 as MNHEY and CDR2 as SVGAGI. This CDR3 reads CASSLSGTTYGYTF. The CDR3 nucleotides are TGTGCCAGCAGTTTATCCGGGACAACCTATGGCTACACCTTC.

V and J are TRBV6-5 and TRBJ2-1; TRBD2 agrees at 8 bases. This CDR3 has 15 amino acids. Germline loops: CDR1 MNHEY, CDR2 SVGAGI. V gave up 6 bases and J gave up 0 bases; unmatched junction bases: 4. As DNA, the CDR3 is TGTGCCAGCAGAGGAAGCGGGAGCTCCTACAATGAGCAGTTCTTC. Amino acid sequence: CASRGSGSSYNEQFF.

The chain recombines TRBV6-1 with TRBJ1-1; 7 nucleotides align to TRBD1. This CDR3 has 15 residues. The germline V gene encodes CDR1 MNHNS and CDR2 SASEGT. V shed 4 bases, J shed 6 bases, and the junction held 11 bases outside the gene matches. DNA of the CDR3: TGTGCCAGCAGTGCCCCAGGGGGAGGCGAGGCTGAAGCTTTCTTT. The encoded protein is CASSAPGGGEAEAFF.

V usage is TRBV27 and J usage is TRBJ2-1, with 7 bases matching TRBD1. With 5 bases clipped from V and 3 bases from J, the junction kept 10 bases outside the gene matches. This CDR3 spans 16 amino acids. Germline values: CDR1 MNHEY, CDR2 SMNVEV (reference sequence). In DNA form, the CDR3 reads TGTGCCAGCAGTCCACAGACAGGGTTACGCTACAATGAGCAGTTCTTC. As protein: CASSPQTGLRYNEQFF.

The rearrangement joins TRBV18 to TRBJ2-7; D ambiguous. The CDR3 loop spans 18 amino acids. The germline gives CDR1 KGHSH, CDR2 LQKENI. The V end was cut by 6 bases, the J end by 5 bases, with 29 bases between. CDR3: CASSLRITGATKENEQYF. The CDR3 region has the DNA TGTGCCAGCTCCCTCCGAATCACCGGAGCAACAAAGGAAAACGAGCAGTACTTC.

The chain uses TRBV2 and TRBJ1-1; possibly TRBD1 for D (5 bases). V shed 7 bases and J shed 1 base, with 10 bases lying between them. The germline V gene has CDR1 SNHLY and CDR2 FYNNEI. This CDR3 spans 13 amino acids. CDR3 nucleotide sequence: TGTGCCAGCACTTGGGGGGGGAACACTGAAGCTTTCTTT. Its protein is CASTWGGNTEAFF.

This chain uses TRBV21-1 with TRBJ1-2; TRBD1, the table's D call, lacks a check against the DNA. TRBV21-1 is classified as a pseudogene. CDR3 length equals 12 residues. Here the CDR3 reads CASSTRDYGYTF. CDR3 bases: TGTGCCAGCAGCACCAGGGACTATGGCTACACCTTC.